What follows are 8 T cell receptor beta chains derived from one specimen sequenced in a study of response to subunit inactivated influenza vaccine. Each CDR3 protein is one row after TCRdb ran MiXCR on the RT-PCR reads. Among more than 200,000 distinct CDR3 sequences listed, about 12% were seen once. The source material was non-naive T cells sorted from PBMCs, sampled 14 to 15 days before vaccination. These receptors were taken from a man aged 45 to 65 who received an inactivated influenza vaccine.

CDR3 sequence reads: CASSFRDRAQPQHF. CDR3 nucleotides: TGTGCCAGCAGTTTCCGGGACAGGGCGCAGCCCCAGCATTTT. The V gene is TRBV6-2 or TRBV6-3, the J gene TRBJ1-5; the match to TRBD1 covers 9 bases. Germline V gene lookup returns CDR1 MNHEY and CDR2 SVGEGT. There are 14 residues in the CDR3. V lost 4 bases, J lost 7 bases, and 5 bases stayed unmatched.

Here the CDR3 DNA reads TGTGCCAGCTCACCAGGAGTGGGGGGAGAGACCCAGTACTTC. Translated, it gives CASSPGVGGETQYF. The rearrangement joins TRBV18 to TRBJ2-5; possible D gene TRBD2, 6 bases. Germline CDR1 KGHSH, CDR2 LQKENI. The CDR3 consists of 14 residues. V shed 2 bases and J shed 4 bases, with 11 bases lying between them.

The chain couples TRBV7-2 to TRBJ2-5; 11 bases are a match to TRBD2. CDR1 and CDR2 from the germline V gene are SGHTA and FQGNSA. V shed 2 bases and J 4 bases; nucleotides not matched to a gene: 12. This CDR3 contains 18 residues. CDR3 protein: CASSLRILGLAGGETQYF. The CDR3 region has the DNA TGTGCCAGCAGCTTACGCATCTTGGGGCTAGCGGGGGGAGAGACCCAGTACTTC.

This clonotype showed up many times. This chain uses TRBV24-1 with TRBJ2-1, with 14 bases lining up with TRBD2. The CDR3 is made up of 16 amino acids. Trimming at V came to 4 bases and at J to 9 bases, leaving 7 bases not matched to a gene. The V gene's germline CDR1 is KGHDR and CDR2 SFDVKD. The CDR3 coding sequence is TGTGCCACCAGTGACCCGACTAGCGGGAGGGTAGGTGAGCAGTTCTTC. This encodes CATSDPTSGRVGEQFF.

The gene calls are TRBV7-2 and TRBJ2-7, with 7 bases matching TRBD1. This CDR3 comprises 13 residues. The V and J ends lost 5 bases and 2 bases, in that order; junction bases with no gene match: 3. The germline V gene has CDR1 SGHTA and CDR2 FQGNSA. CDR3 region: CASSRDRPYEQYF. The DNA for the CDR3 is TGTGCCAGCAGCCGGGACAGACCCTACGAGCAGTACTTC.

This clonotype was found many times. This chain connects TRBV4-1 to TRBJ2-7; D is perhaps TRBD1 (5 bases). The CDR3 runs 13 residues. From germline, CDR1 is MGHRA and CDR2 YSYEKL. V was pared by 1 base and J by 6 bases, with 10 bases between. In DNA form, the CDR3 reads TGCGCCAGCAGCCAAGCCCTCAGGGTCGAGCAGTACTTC. Its protein product is CASSQALRVEQYF.

This clonotype has more than one count but fewer than ten. The chain links TRBV5-4 to TRBJ2-1, with 11 bases fitting TRBD2. The germline CDR1 and CDR2 sequences are SGHNT and YYREEE (reference sequence). V trimming: 3 bases; J trimming: 5 bases; junction bases outside the gene matches: 4. The length of the CDR3 is 15 residues. CDR3 nucleotides: TGTGCCAGCAGCTCCGGGACTAGCGGACACAATGAGCAGTTCTTC. Translating it yields CASSSGTSGHNEQFF.

This chain joins TRBV19 and TRBJ1-5; weak D call: TRBD1 (5 bases). Trimming left V 3 bases short and J 5 bases short, with 14 bases between. Germline CDR1 reads LNHDA; CDR2 reads SQIVND (reference sequence). CDR3 length: 15 residues. CDR3 in amino acids: CASSMAGRIHQPQHF. The CDR3 bases are TGTGCCAGTAGTATGGCAGGGCGGATCCATCAGCCCCAGCATTTT.